A single sample is the source of the 31 T cell receptor beta chains below, sequenced in a study of shared clonotypes between healthy human individuals. Repertoires were generated with immunoSEQ multiplex PCR, while TCRdb's copy carries only in-frame clones and drops some. The sample contains around 2.5 million clones, over 85% of which appear only once. The sample comprised naive CD4+ T cells from PBMCs. Subset of the sample: CD45RA+ positively selected. The origin of the receptors is a young man in good health. Some clones in this sample may be carry-over from other donors' samples.

J is TRBJ1-2 and V is TRBV7-9; D is uncertain. Looked up from germline, CDR1 is SEHNR and CDR2 is FQNEAQ (reference sequence). The CDR3 covers 14 residues. V was clipped by 3 bases and J by 6 bases, with 14 bases between them. CDR3 protein: CASSLVWGTDGYTF. Here the CDR3 DNA reads TGTGCCAGCAGCTTGGTGTGGGGAACGGATGGCTACACCTTC.

The chain uses TRBV5-6 and TRBJ1-5; a weak D match, TRBD1 (6 bases). Germline V gene lookup returns CDR1 SGHDT and CDR2 YYEEEE. The CDR3 is 15 amino acids. V lost 4 bases and J lost 7, with 18 bases in between. The CDR3 region has the DNA TGTGCCAGCAGCCCTGGGGGGGGCGGGCAACAGCCCCAGCATTTT. It translates to CASSPGGGGQQPQHF.

V usage is TRBV10-1 and J usage is TRBJ2-1, with TRBD2 matching 8 bases. This CDR3 has 15 residues. V shed 4 bases, J shed 8 bases, and the junction held 10 bases outside the gene matches. The germline CDR1 and CDR2 sequences are WNHNN and SYGVQD (reference sequence). For the CDR3, the DNA is TGCGCCAGCAGTGGACCGGGACTAGGGACCGATGAGCAGTTCTTC. Translation: CASSGPGLGTDEQFF.

The chain recombines TRBV6-1 with TRBJ2-1; no firm D call. V lost 4 bases and J 9 bases, leaving 13 bases between the germline ends. Germline lookup yields CDR1 MNHNS and CDR2 SASEGT. The CDR3 has 13 amino acids. In DNA, the CDR3 is TGTGCCAGCAGTGGCTGGAGTTTCGGTGAGCAGTTCTTC. Its translation is CASSGWSFGEQFF.

V is TRBV30 and J is TRBJ2-7; tentative D call: TRBD2 (6 bases). The CDR3 loop spans 11 amino acids. Trimming took 2 bases from V and 6 from J, leaving 8 bases between them. Per the germline V gene, CDR1 is GTSNPN and CDR2 is SVGIG (reference sequence). Here the CDR3 DNA reads TGTGCCTGGAGTATGGGAGGCGAGCAGTACTTC. It codes for CAWSMGGEQYF.

The rearrangement joins TRBV28 to TRBJ2-1, with D unclear. Germline V gene data show CDR1 as MDHEN and CDR2 as SYDVKM. The V end lost 8 bases, the J end lost 6 bases, and 8 bases lay between the germline ends. CDR3 length: 11 residues. This CDR3 is CASQTPNEQFF. CDR3 DNA: TGTGCCAGCCAGACCCCCAATGAGCAGTTCTTC.

The V gene is TRBV5-1, the J gene TRBJ1-2; 9 nucleotides align to TRBD1. Germline CDR1 is SGHRS and CDR2 is YFSETQ. The V and J ends lost 0 bases and 3 bases, in that order; junction bases with no gene match: 3. The CDR3 spans 15 residues. CDR3 in DNA: TGCGCCAGCAGCTTGGGGACAGGGGAGGACTATGGCTACACCTTC. Amino acid sequence: CASSLGTGEDYGYTF. Full variable domain (remainder filled in from reference TRBV5-1 and TRBJ1-2): KAGVTQTPRYLIKTRGQQVTLSCSPISGHRSVSWYQQTPGQGLQFLFEYFSETQRNKGNFPGRFSGRQFSNSRSEMNVSTLELGDSALYLCASSLGTGEDYGYTFGSGTRLTVV.

CDR3 coding DNA: TGTGCCAGCAGTGAAAGGGACGGAGCCTACGAGCAGTACTTC. Protein sequence: CASSERDGAYEQYF. The gene calls are TRBV6-1 and TRBJ2-7; the D gene could be TRBD1 or TRBD2 (5 bases each). The germline CDR1 and CDR2 sequences are MNHNS and SASEGT. The V gene lost 2 bases and the J gene lost 2 bases, with 10 bases spanning the gap. There are 14 residues in the CDR3.

The rearrangement joins TRBV4-1 to TRBJ2-5, with TRBD2 matching 7 bases. V shed 5 bases and J 3 bases; nucleotides not matched to a gene: 6. The V gene's germline CDR1 is MGHRA and CDR2 YSYEKL. This CDR3 contains 14 residues. The DNA for the CDR3 is TGCGCCAGCAGCTCGCCTGGGAGGGAAGAGACCCAGTACTTC. It specifies CASSSPGREETQYF.

V usage is TRBV2 and J usage is TRBJ1-4; tentatively, D is TRBD1 (5 bases). Trimming removed 6 bases at V and 5 bases at J, with 10 bases between. Germline CDR1 is SNHLY and CDR2 is FYNNEI. The CDR3 is made up of 13 amino acids. CDR3 DNA: TGTGCCAGCAGGGGGGACTTAAATGAAAAACTGTTTTTT. Its translation is CASRGDLNEKLFF.

The chain employs TRBV28 and TRBJ1-5, with a tentative D call TRBD1 (5 bases). The CDR3 is 13 amino acids. The germline gives CDR1 MDHEN, CDR2 SYDVKM. V was trimmed by 5 bases and J by 4 bases, leaving 9 bases between them. CDR3 sequence (DNA): TGTGCCAGCAGTACCGGGACTAATCAGCCCCAGCATTTT. Translating gives CASSTGTNQPQHF.

In DNA form, the CDR3 reads TGTGCCAGCAGCCCTACCATGGGGGGCGCCTTTAGTGGAAACACCATATATTTT. Translating it yields CASSPTMGGAFSGNTIYF. The rearrangement uses TRBV27 and TRBJ1-3, with D possibly being TRBD1 (6 bases). Germline V CDR1 and CDR2: MNHEY, SMNVEV (reference sequence). The V end lost 6 bases, the J end lost 3 bases, and 24 bases lay between the germline ends. This CDR3 spans 18 amino acids.

This rearrangement joins TRBV4-1 to TRBJ2-1, with TRBD2 matching 10 bases. This CDR3 spans 16 amino acids. CDR1 MGHRA and CDR2 YSYEKL come from the germline V gene. With 2 bases clipped from V and 5 bases from J, the junction kept 6 bases outside the gene matches. CDR3 sequence (DNA): TGCGCCAGCAGCCAAATTAGCGGGAGGTTCGACAATGAGCAGTTCTTC. Translating gives CASSQISGRFDNEQFF.

The chain recombines TRBV6-5 with TRBJ2-6; possibly TRBD1 for D (5 bases). Germline CDR1 MNHEY, CDR2 SVGAGI. Trimming took off 2 bases at V and 4 bases at J, with 9 bases between the two ends. CDR3 length equals 15 residues. The CDR3 loop is CASSYGALGANVLTF. The CDR3 DNA reads TGTGCCAGCAGTTACGGGGCGCTGGGGGCCAACGTCCTGACTTTC.

This chain joins TRBV4-3 and TRBJ2-2; the match to TRBD2 covers 8 bases. J was trimmed by 6 bases and V by 7 bases; bases with no gene match: 13. The CDR3 extends over 16 amino acids. Looked up from germline, CDR1 is LGHNA and CDR2 is YSLEER. DNA of the CDR3: TGCGCCAGCACCCCAGGCGGGACTAGTTGGGCCGGGGAGCTGTTTTTT. Protein product: CASTPGGTSWAGELFF.

The gene calls are TRBV7-2 and TRBJ1-1; possible D gene TRBD1, 5 bases. Trimming pared 3 bases from V and 3 bases from J, leaving 8 bases between. The CDR3 runs 13 residues. CDR1 and CDR2 (germline): SGHTA, FQGNSA. The CDR3 sequence: CASSFQGDTEAFF. The CDR3 DNA is TGTGCCAGCAGCTTTCAGGGTGACACTGAAGCTTTCTTT.

V gene TRBV9 combines with J gene TRBJ2-7, with TRBD2 matching over 7 bases. The trim removed 3 bases at V and 0 bases at J, leaving 6 bases unmatched. Germline V gene sequence: CDR1 SGDLS, CDR2 YYNGEE. CDR3 size: 15 residues. The CDR3: CASSARGGSSYEQYF. In nucleotides, the CDR3 is TGTGCCAGCAGCGCCCGAGGCGGGAGCTCCTACGAGCAGTACTTC.

The V and J genes are TRBV30 and TRBJ1-2; weak D call: TRBD1 (5 bases). Germline CDR1 reads GTSNPN; CDR2 reads SVGIG (reference sequence). Between the trimmed V and J ends, which lost 5 bases and 4 bases, there was a span of 11 bases. This CDR3 spans 12 amino acids. CDR3 nucleotides: TGTGCCTGGTGGGACCTTGGCTATGGCTACACCTTC. Protein sequence: CAWWDLGYGYTF.

This chain links TRBV14 with TRBJ2-2; D might be TRBD2 (6 bases). The germline V gene has CDR1 SGHDN and CDR2 FVKESK. With 5 bases removed from V and 4 bases from J, the gap between germline ends came to 11 bases. The CDR3 contains 14 residues. CDR3 amino acids: CASSGRRGTGELFF. The CDR3 DNA reads TGTGCCAGCAGCGGGAGGAGGGGCACCGGGGAGCTGTTTTTT. The whole variable domain, remainder taken from reference TRBV14 and TRBJ2-2, is EAGVTQFPSHSVIEKGQTVTLRCDPISGHDNLYWYRRVMGKEIKFLLHFVKESKQDESGMPNNRFLAERTGGTYSTLKVQPAELEDSGVYFCASSGRRGTGELFFGEGSRLTVL.

This rearrangement joins TRBV6-5 to TRBJ1-2; a weak D match, TRBD1 (5 bases). Trimming pared 2 bases from V and 6 bases from J, leaving 19 bases between. The CDR3 totals 16 residues. Germline CDR1 and CDR2: MNHEY and SVGAGI. The CDR3 reads CASSYRPWGREDGYTF. The CDR3 coding sequence is TGTGCCAGCAGTTACCGCCCCTGGGGACGGGAAGATGGCTACACCTTC.

The rearrangement joins TRBV30 to TRBJ2-1; D unresolved. Germline assignment: CDR1 GTSNPN and CDR2 SVGIG (reference sequence). The V gene lost 5 bases and the J gene lost 9 bases, with 20 bases spanning the gap. The CDR3 length is 14 residues. The CDR3 DNA sequence: TGTGCCTGGGTACCGGGCCCCCAGAGGAGTGAGCAGTTCTTC. Amino acid sequence: CAWVPGPQRSEQFF. The full variable domain, its missing parts supplied by reference TRBV30 and TRBJ2-1, is SQTIHQWPATLVQPVGSPLSLECTVEGTSNPNLYWYRQAAGRGLQLLFYSVGIGQISSEVPQNLSASRPQDRQFILSSKKLLLSDSGFYLCAWVPGPQRSEQFFGPGTRLTVL.

The CDR3 region is CASSPQRSAIVGSGANVLTF. In DNA, the CDR3 is TGCGCCAGCAGCCCACAAAGGTCGGCCATCGTAGGCTCTGGGGCCAACGTCCTGACTTTC. V and J are TRBV4-1 and TRBJ2-6; D gene unclear. Trimming removed 4 bases at V and 0 bases at J, with 22 bases between. This CDR3 region has 20 residues. Germline V lookup: CDR1 MGHRA, CDR2 YSYEKL.

A note on this clone: Other DNA sequences in this specimen translate into the identical CDR3. The genes are TRBV5-4 and TRBJ2-5; 8 bases match TRBD2. The CDR3 extends over 15 amino acids. The J segment lost 4 bases and the V segment lost 4 bases, leaving 9 bases of the junction unmatched. From germline, CDR1 is SGHNT and CDR2 YYREEE (reference sequence). CDR3 residues: CASSPGGLAGETQYF. The CDR3 DNA sequence: TGTGCCAGCAGCCCCGGCGGGCTAGCGGGAGAGACCCAGTACTTC.

The rearrangement uses TRBV28 and TRBJ1-4; D not resolved. Per the germline V gene, CDR1 is MDHEN and CDR2 is SYDVKM. The ends were cut back, 6 bases at V and 2 bases at J, with 10 bases in the middle. There are 14 residues in the CDR3. The CDR3 DNA reads TGTGCCAGCAGAGACGACACTACTAATGAAAAACTGTTTTTT. Translated, it gives CASRDDTTNEKLFF.

On this clone: This CDR3 is also generated by other DNA sequences in the sample. The V gene is TRBV28, the J gene TRBJ1-6, with 9 bases that match TRBD1. The J segment lost 7 bases and the V segment lost 5 bases, leaving 6 bases of the junction unmatched. CDR1 and CDR2 from the germline V gene are MDHEN and SYDVKM. This CDR3 is 15 amino acids long. This CDR3 reads CASSSPGQGNSPLHF. The CDR3 nucleotides read TGTGCCAGCAGTAGCCCGGGACAGGGCAATTCACCCCTCCACTTT.

This chain joins TRBV30 and TRBJ2-1; 7 bases match TRBD2. This CDR3 contains 16 residues. Germline CDR1 is GTSNPN and CDR2 is SVGIG (reference sequence). Unmatched junction bases numbered 7, after V lost 2 bases and J lost 0 bases. The CDR3 protein is CAWSLVAGGSYNEQFF. In DNA, the CDR3 is TGTGCCTGGAGTCTTGTAGCGGGCGGCTCCTACAATGAGCAGTTCTTC. Using reference TRBV30 and TRBJ2-1 for the parts outside the CDR3, the full variable domain is SQTIHQWPATLVQPVGSPLSLECTVEGTSNPNLYWYRQAAGRGLQLLFYSVGIGQISSEVPQNLSASRPQDRQFILSSKKLLLSDSGFYLCAWSLVAGGSYNEQFFGPGTRLTVL.

The chain combines TRBV2 with TRBJ2-1; a possible D gene is TRBD2 (5 bases). Germline loops: CDR1 SNHLY, CDR2 FYNNEI. The CDR3 runs 14 residues. V lost 6 bases, J lost 9 bases, and 18 bases lay in between. This CDR3 reads CASSFYRGRGEQFF. The CDR3 DNA reads as TGTGCCAGCAGCTTCTACCGCGGCCGGGGTGAGCAGTTCTTC.

This chain joins TRBV27 and TRBJ1-1; tentative D call: TRBD1 (5 bases). V dropped 8 bases and J dropped 0 bases, with 16 bases sitting between them. CDR1 and CDR2 from the germline V gene are MNHEY and SMNVEV (reference sequence). The CDR3 is 15 amino acids. The CDR3 loop reads CASSNQGALNTEAFF. CDR3 bases: TGTGCCAGCTCTAATCAGGGAGCCTTGAACACTGAAGCTTTCTTT.

The chain is built from TRBV18 and TRBJ2-2; TRBD1 aligns across 10 bases. V gave up 6 bases and J gave up 4 bases; unmatched junction bases: 8. The germline V gene has CDR1 KGHSH and CDR2 LQKENI. This CDR3 is built from 16 residues. The chain's CDR3 is CASSFLGTGATGELFF. Here the CDR3 DNA reads TGTGCCAGCTCCTTCCTGGGGACAGGGGCCACCGGGGAGCTGTTTTTT.

The V gene is TRBV28, the J gene TRBJ1-5; possibly TRBD1 for D (5 bases). Trimming took 6 bases from V and 11 from J, leaving 14 bases between them. Looked up from germline, CDR1 is MDHEN and CDR2 is SYDVKM. The CDR3 is made up of 12 amino acids. CDR3 nucleotide sequence: TGTGCCAGCAGCCAGACGCAGGGATCCCAGCATTTT. It translates to CASSQTQGSQHF.

The CDR3: CASSQSSLQETQYF. CDR3 sequence (DNA): TGTGCCAGCAGCCAATCAAGTCTCCAAGAGACCCAGTACTTC. This chain joins TRBV14 and TRBJ2-5, with no clear D. Germline V gene data show CDR1 as SGHDN and CDR2 as FVKESK. The CDR3 runs to 14 residues. V lost 2 bases to trimming and J lost 1 base, with 8 bases between them.